This TCR beta chain was sequenced for a study of vaccination effects on CD4 cells after COVID-19. Study-level background: Vaccination followed sampling of two convalescent patients by 16 days and one week respectively. Study-wide results and limits: Convalescent patients were scarce, and early post-infection timepoints were absent.

Germline CDR1 and CDR2: SGHVS and FNYEAQ. The CDR3 is 16 amino acids. The ends lost 5 bases at V and 5 bases at J; junction bases unmatched: 14. Concerning this clone: Antigen specificity is unknown.

Prior to sequencing, the ViraFEST assay stimulated PBMC with viral peptide pools, which expanded the antigen-specific CD4+ T cells. Cultured cells yielded isolated CD4+ T cells after around 10 days. The infection with SARS-CoV-2 (confirmed by PCR) occurred in this person between March and December 2020. The negative control culture condition consisted of an HIV-1 Nef peptide pool. The table came from immunoSEQ multiplex PCR; TCRdb's copy has only in-frame clones and leaves some out. This repertoire shows some 56,000 clones, more than 75% found once; its top ten account for 5% to 6.5%. This sequence was found in a human donor who had a prior SARS-CoV-2 infection. The rearrangement uses TRBV7-6 and TRBJ1-1, with 7 bases lining up with TRBD1. This sample comprised CD4+ T cells from PBMCs cultured with HIV peptides, obtained before COVID-19 vaccination. Subset indicated: HIV-1 Nef peptide pool negative control/reference culture. CDR3 residues: CASSARQGGYKTEAFF. The CDR3 DNA reads as TGTGCCAGCAGCGCCAGACAGGGAGGTTACAAAACTGAAGCTTTCTTT.